One and the same sample provided the 27 T cell receptor beta chains below, sequenced in a study of T cells after yellow fever vaccination. A single record per CDR3 protein comes from TCRdb applying MiXCR to the 5' RACE reads. Here the sample spans under 150,000 distinct CDR3 sequences, over 7% being singletons. Source: CD4+ T cells sorted from PBMCs, taken 5 days after the yellow fever booster vaccination. These receptors came from a man aged 25 to 40 who received the YFV17D yellow fever vaccine.

This clonotype was seen at least ten times. V usage is TRBV3-1 and J usage is TRBJ2-3, with D tentatively TRBD2 (6 bases). Germline lookup yields CDR1 LGHDT and CDR2 YNNKEL (reference sequence). The CDR3 extends over 14 amino acids. V lost 6 bases and J lost 4, with 14 bases in between. The CDR3 reads CASRKEGIPDTQYF. The CDR3 nucleotides are TGTGCCAGCAGGAAGGAGGGGATCCCAGATACGCAGTATTTT.

Notes on this clonotype: Its ends do not fully match the called genes, so a read error is possible. The chain combines TRBV10-3 with TRBJ2-5, with TRBD1 matching 9 bases. Germline lookup yields CDR1 ENHRY and CDR2 SYGVKD. This CDR3 contains 15 residues. This CDR3 reads CAISMTGQGVETQHF. CDR3 nucleotide sequence: TGTGCCATCAGCATGACGGGACAGGGAGTAGAGACCCAGCACTTC.

This clonotype occurred many times. The gene calls are TRBV20-1 and TRBJ2-1; no clear D. V was pared by 6 bases and J by 5 bases, with 8 bases between. Germline V gives CDR1 DFQATT, CDR2 SNEGSKA (reference sequence). The CDR3 runs 11 residues. CDR3 residues: CSAARNNEQFF. Written as DNA, the CDR3 is TGCAGTGCCGCCAGGAACAATGAGCAGTTCTTC.

This clonotype has ten or more counts. The rearrangement joins TRBV7-2 to TRBJ1-2, with a weak D call TRBD1 (6 bases). V was shortened by 2 bases and J by 3 bases, with 7 bases between the two germline ends. There are 13 residues in the CDR3. Germline-derived CDR1 and CDR2 are SGHTA and FQGNSA. CDR3 DNA sequence: TGTGCCAGCAGCTTACAGGGGCACTATGGCTACACCTTC. It specifies CASSLQGHYGYTF.

At least ten counts were recorded for this clonotype. The CDR3 is CASSGRRSGANVLTF. CDR3 coding DNA: TGTGCCAGCAGCGGACGACGGTCTGGGGCCAACGTCCTGACTTTC. The gene calls are TRBV7-2 and TRBJ2-6; D is undetermined. In germline, CDR1 is SGHTA, CDR2 FQGNSA. CDR3 size: 15 residues. V shed 5 bases and J shed 1 base, with 9 bases lying between them.

This clonotype was detected many times. The genes are TRBV7-2 and TRBJ2-7, with TRBD1 matching over 7 bases. V was pared by 5 bases and J by 6 bases, with 10 bases of the junction left unmatched. The CDR3 runs to 14 residues. Germline V gene lookup returns CDR1 SGHTA and CDR2 FQGNSA. The DNA for the CDR3 is TGTGCCAGCAGCAACAGGGGTTCGCATGTCGAGCAGTACTTC. It yields the protein CASSNRGSHVEQYF.

The chain carries TRBV20-1 and TRBJ2-6, with D perhaps TRBD1 (5 bases). Germline V gene data show CDR1 as DFQATT and CDR2 as SNEGSKA (reference sequence). The V end lost 0 bases, the J end lost 0 bases, and 6 bases lay between the germline ends. The CDR3 covers 15 residues. CDR3 DNA: TGCAGTGCTAGAGAAGGGGCCTCTGGGGCCAACGTCCTGACTTTC. As protein: CSAREGASGANVLTF.

A remark on this clonotype: Mismatch with germline at one junction end may stem from a read error. The gene calls are TRBV4-3 and TRBJ1-6; D not resolved. CDR3 size: 13 residues. From germline, CDR1 is LGHNA and CDR2 YSLEER. In nucleotides, the CDR3 is TGCGCCAGCAGCCAGCAGTCCGGTTCACACCTCCACTTT. Translation: CASSQQSGSHLHF.

Ten or more counts support this clonotype. The J gene is TRBJ1-4, the V gene TRBV20-1; 8 nucleotides agree with TRBD1. This CDR3 is built from 14 residues. V shed 5 bases, J shed 6 bases, and the junction held 8 bases outside the gene matches. Germline V CDR1 and CDR2: DFQATT, SNEGSKA (reference sequence). The CDR3 here is CSADPGQVDEKLFF. The DNA for the CDR3 is TGCAGTGCTGACCCGGGACAGGTTGATGAAAAACTGTTTTTT.

As DNA, the CDR3 is TGTGCCATCAGCCCCGGCCTAATCTGCTCCTACGAGCAGTACTTC. Translated, it gives CAISPGLICSYEQYF. The gene calls are TRBV28 and TRBJ2-7; D ambiguous. Looked up from germline, CDR1 is MDHEN and CDR2 is SYDVKM. CDR3 length equals 15 residues. The ends were cut back, 10 bases at V and 0 bases at J, with 19 bases in the middle.

This clonotype was detected only a few times. This chain links TRBV9 with TRBJ2-3, with D unresolved. This CDR3 is built from 13 residues. Germline lookup yields CDR1 SGDLS and CDR2 YYNGEE. The V gene lost 0 bases and the J gene lost 6 bases, with 8 bases spanning the gap. CDR3 coding DNA: TGTGCCAGCAGCGTAGGTATGGAGGATACGCAGTATTTT. Translation: CASSVGMEDTQYF.

This clonotype was seen at least ten times. Here the CDR3 reads CASSPDRVNEQYF. The CDR3 DNA reads as TGTGCCAGCAGCCCCGACAGGGTCAACGAGCAGTACTTC. The J gene is TRBJ2-7, the V gene TRBV11-2; 7 nucleotides match TRBD1. From germline, CDR1 is SGHAT and CDR2 FQNNGV. This CDR3 is built from 13 residues. Unmatched junction bases numbered 6, after V lost 5 bases and J lost 5 bases.

This clonotype was seen repeatedly, ten times or more. The chain links TRBV18 to TRBJ1-1; TRBD1 might be the D (5 bases). CDR1 is KGHSH, CDR2 LQKENI, per germline. The CDR3 contains 18 residues. V lost 1 base, J lost 2 bases, and 20 bases lay in between. This CDR3 reads CASSPLRSSGSGNTEAFF. The CDR3 DNA is TGTGCCAGCTCACCACTTCGAAGTTCAGGGTCCGGAAACACTGAAGCTTTCTTT.

This clonotype was counted ten times or more. The chain recombines TRBV29-1 with TRBJ2-1; D remains unclear. The CDR3 is 14 residues long. Trimming removed 4 bases at V and 4 bases at J, with 14 bases between. The germline CDR1 and CDR2 sequences are SQVTM and ANQGSEA. This CDR3 reads CSVAQTLEYNEQFF. CDR3 nucleotides: TGCAGCGTTGCCCAAACCCTCGAATACAATGAGCAGTTCTTC.

The sample holds many counts of this clonotype. J is TRBJ1-1 and V is TRBV12-3 or TRBV12-4; D uncertain. This CDR3 is built from 12 residues. The germline V and J ends were trimmed by 5 bases and 4 bases, with 8 bases remaining between them. Here the CDR3 DNA reads TGTGCCAGCAGTCGCAGGATCACTGAAGCTTTCTTT. Its translation is CASSRRITEAFF.

This clonotype appeared many times. The chain links TRBV10-3 to TRBJ1-5; D gene uncertain. CDR3 length equals 14 residues. Trimming left V 3 bases short and J 0 bases short, with 6 bases between. Germline V gives CDR1 ENHRY, CDR2 SYGVKD. The chain's CDR3 is CAISDRYSNQPQHF. In DNA, the CDR3 is TGTGCCATCAGTGACCGTTATAGCAATCAGCCCCAGCATTTT.

This clonotype was counted at least ten times. The gene calls are TRBV12-3 or TRBV12-4 and TRBJ1-1; 12 bases align to TRBD1. This CDR3 spans 18 amino acids. Losses at the gene ends were 2 bases for V and 0 bases for J; bases not matched to a gene: 7. Here the CDR3 DNA reads TGTGCCAGCAGTTTACGGGGGACAGGGGGCGGAATGAACACTGAAGCTTTCTTT. Its protein is CASSLRGTGGGMNTEAFF.

The sample holds many counts of this clonotype. The chain carries TRBV16 and TRBJ2-7, with 8 nucleotides matching TRBD1. Germline CDR1 KGHSY, CDR2 FQNENV. The CDR3 spans 15 residues. J was trimmed by 3 bases and V by 6 bases; bases with no gene match: 10. CDR3 nucleotide sequence: TGTGCCAGCAGTCCTACCGGGACAGGAAGCTACGAGCAGTACTTC. It encodes CASSPTGTGSYEQYF.

This clonotype was seen repeatedly, ten times or more. V usage is TRBV20-1 and J usage is TRBJ2-3, with 15 bases identical to TRBD2. In germline, CDR1 is DFQATT, CDR2 SNEGSKA (reference sequence). This CDR3 has 17 amino acids. V gave up 4 bases and J gave up 5 bases; unmatched junction bases: 10. The CDR3 is CSATAAGTSGRIDTQYF. CDR3 bases: TGCAGTGCTACCGCAGCCGGGACTAGCGGGAGGATAGATACGCAGTATTTT.

This clonotype showed up many times. J is TRBJ2-1 and V is TRBV18, with 7 positions matching TRBD2. This CDR3 has 15 amino acids. Trimming took 1 base from V and 5 from J; bases not matched to a gene: 5. Germline lookup yields CDR1 KGHSH and CDR2 LQKENI. The CDR3 region has the DNA TGTGCCAGCTCACCACGCCACGCGGGAGACAATGAGCAGTTCTTC. It encodes CASSPRHAGDNEQFF.

Many counts were recorded for this clonotype. The chain has TRBV7-3 and TRBJ2-6; TRBD1 matches at 10 bases. V dropped 1 base and J dropped 0; count of bases not matched to a gene: 15. The CDR3 runs to 22 residues. Per germline, CDR1 SGHTA and CDR2 FQGTGA. The CDR3 loop is CASSLIVRGRQGALSGANVLTF. The CDR3 coding sequence is TGTGCCAGCAGCTTAATCGTGCGGGGGAGACAGGGGGCGCTCTCTGGGGCCAACGTCCTGACTTTC.

This clonotype came up many times. The rearrangement uses TRBV10-3 and TRBJ2-7; D may be TRBD1 (5 bases). Trimming took 8 bases from V and 3 from J, leaving 20 bases between them. The V gene's germline CDR1 is ENHRY and CDR2 SYGVKD. There are 15 residues in the CDR3. CDR3 sequence: CAIGKHDSMNYEQYF. CDR3 bases: TGTGCCATCGGGAAGCATGACAGCATGAACTACGAGCAGTACTTC.

The table lists this clonotype with many counts. The genes are TRBV12-5 and TRBJ2-2, with TRBD2 identical over 12 bases. Germline lookup yields CDR1 LGHNT and CDR2 FRNRAP. This CDR3 is built from 18 residues. Losses at the gene ends were 5 bases for V and 5 bases for J; bases not matched to a gene: 12. The CDR3 DNA is TGTGCTAGTGGTCGCCACGCTCTAGCGGGAGGGCCTACCGGGGAGCTGTTTTTT. This encodes CASGRHALAGGPTGELFF.

This clonotype was seen many times. J is TRBJ2-7 and V is TRBV10-1, with 8 bases matching TRBD2. Germline values: CDR1 WNHNN, CDR2 SYGVQD (reference sequence). The junction had 13 bases not matched to a gene; V was cut back by 6 bases and J by 3 bases. This CDR3 has 16 residues. This CDR3 is CASRRKREIPNYEQYF. The DNA for the CDR3 is TGCGCCAGCAGGAGGAAGCGGGAGATCCCTAACTACGAGCAGTACTTC.

The genes are TRBV10-2 and TRBJ2-3; D remains ambiguous. Germline-derived CDR1 and CDR2 are WSHSY and SAAADI. V lost 9 bases, J lost 2 bases, and 9 bases lay in between. This CDR3 region has 12 residues. DNA for the CDR3: TGCGCCAGTAGTACCATCACAGATACGCAGTATTTT. Protein: CASSTITDTQYF.

This clonotype was counted at least ten times. The CDR3 here is CASSLKQQRGGTEAFF. For the CDR3, the DNA is TGTGCCAGCAGCTTAAAACAGCAGAGGGGTGGCACTGAAGCTTTCTTT. The gene calls are TRBV7-2 and TRBJ1-1; D possibly corresponds to TRBD1 (5 bases). The length of the CDR3 is 16 residues. Germline loops: CDR1 SGHTA, CDR2 FQGNSA. Deletions cut 2 bases from V and 4 bases from J, with 17 bases between.

This clonotype was counted ten times or more. The chain employs TRBV27 and TRBJ1-1; 10 bases are shared with TRBD1. CDR3 size: 14 residues. From germline, CDR1 is MNHEY and CDR2 SMNVEV (reference sequence). With 4 bases clipped from V and 4 bases from J, the junction kept 3 bases outside the gene matches. CDR3 bases: TGTGCCAGCAGTTCGGGGACAGGGGTCACTGAAGCTTTCTTT. It yields the protein CASSSGTGVTEAFF.